The 20 T cell receptor beta chains reported below all come from one sample, sequenced in a study of early T cells in non-severe SARS-CoV-2 infection. Via MiXCR, TCRdb re-called the 5' RACE reads, giving one row per CDR3 protein. The repertoire holds fewer than 100,000 distinct CDR3 sequences, with about 12% as singletons. The specimen sequenced was whole blood. All receptors derive from an adult who was a healthcare worker with PCR-confirmed SARS-CoV-2 infection or an uninfected control (not recorded which).

This clonotype has ten or more counts. The chain joins TRBV3-1 to TRBJ2-5; D uncertain. The CDR3 runs to 16 residues. V dropped 0 bases and J dropped 5 bases, with 16 bases sitting between them. The germline V gene encodes CDR1 LGHDT and CDR2 YNNKEL (reference sequence). DNA for the CDR3: TGTGCCAGCAGCCAAGATCGCCGGGTGGGCCGGGAGACCCAGTACTTC. Translated: CASSQDRRVGRETQYF.

A few counts support this clonotype. The genes are TRBV4-1 and TRBJ2-3, with 7 bases lining up with TRBD2. The trim removed 4 bases at V and 2 bases at J, leaving 9 bases unmatched. Germline V lookup: CDR1 MGHRA, CDR2 YSYEKL. CDR3 length: 16 amino acids. CDR3 loop: CASSPNPGLNTDTQYF. The CDR3 coding sequence is TGCGCCAGCAGCCCCAACCCGGGACTAAACACAGATACGCAGTATTTT.

In its sample, this clonotype was seen many times. J is TRBJ2-1 and V is TRBV9, with 8 bases matching TRBD2. The germline V gene encodes CDR1 SGDLS and CDR2 YYNGEE. The V segment lost 4 bases and the J segment 6 bases; nucleotides outside the gene matches: 6. The CDR3 extends over 14 amino acids. CDR3 loop: CASSPETSVNEQFF. The CDR3 DNA sequence: TGTGCCAGCAGCCCAGAGACTAGCGTCAATGAGCAGTTCTTC.

The V and J genes are TRBV7-6 and TRBJ2-1; 7 nucleotides align to TRBD2. CDR1 SGHVS and CDR2 FNYEAQ come from the germline V gene. J lost 0 bases, V lost 7 bases, and 6 bases had no gene match. The CDR3 runs 15 residues. The CDR3 bases are TGTGCCAGCACCCCTCTAGCGGACTCCTACAATGAGCAGTTCTTC. As protein: CASTPLADSYNEQFF.

The J gene is TRBJ2-4, the V gene TRBV5-5, with D possibly TRBD2 on 6 matching bases. This CDR3 has 16 residues. V was pared by 4 bases and J by 2 bases, with 16 bases between. Germline assignment: CDR1 SGHKS and CDR2 YYEKEE (reference sequence). The CDR3 loop is CASSDRRDLTKNIQYF. CDR3 nucleotide sequence: TGTGCCAGCAGCGATAGGAGGGACCTAACCAAAAACATTCAGTACTTC.

This clonotype was seen a handful of times. This chain uses TRBV3-1 with TRBJ2-3; tentative D call: TRBD2 (6 bases). CDR1 is LGHDT and CDR2 is YNNKEL in the germline V gene (reference sequence). V dropped 4 bases and J dropped 11 bases, with 13 bases sitting between them. The CDR3 is 12 amino acids. The CDR3 nucleotides are TGTGCCAGCAGCCCGGGGGACCGGGGGCAGTATTTT. As protein: CASSPGDRGQYF.

The table lists this clonotype with many counts. V gene TRBV28 combines with J gene TRBJ2-4, with D perhaps being TRBD1 or TRBD2 (6 bases each). Germline V CDR1 and CDR2: MDHEN, SYDVKM. This CDR3 comprises 17 residues. V was clipped by 9 bases and J by 2 bases, with 23 bases between them. As DNA, the CDR3 is TGTGCCAGTTCCGCCGAGGGGGGAGACGCCTCCAAAAACATTCAGTACTTC. As protein: CASSAEGGDASKNIQYF.

This clonotype was seen many times. This chain connects TRBV6-1 to TRBJ1-1; no firm D call. The length of the CDR3 is 10 residues. CDR1 and CDR2 (germline): MNHNS, SASEGT. With 2 bases removed from V and 5 bases from J, the gap between germline ends came to 0 bases. The CDR3 coding sequence is TGTGCCAGCAGTGAAACTGAAGCTTTCTTT. Its translation is CASSETEAFF.

This clonotype turned up a few times. The CDR3 here is CSAKGRRSSYEQYF. CDR3 coding DNA: TGCAGTGCAAAGGGTCGCAGGAGCTCCTACGAGCAGTACTTC. This sequence joins TRBV20-1 and TRBJ2-7; D is unresolved. V was trimmed by 6 bases and J by 0 bases, leaving 15 bases between them. CDR1 DFQATT and CDR2 SNEGSKA come from the germline V gene (reference sequence). CDR3 length: 14 amino acids.

There are many counts of this clonotype. The gene calls are TRBV7-9 and TRBJ2-7; 10 bases agree with TRBD1. Per the germline V gene, CDR1 is SEHNR and CDR2 is FQNEAQ (reference sequence). The CDR3 covers 16 residues. Germline trimming cut 1 base from V and 3 bases from J; bases unmatched to any gene: 6. The CDR3 DNA reads as TGTGCCAGCAGCTTAGAGGGACAGGGGATCGGCTACGAGCAGTACTTC. This translates into CASSLEGQGIGYEQYF.

This clonotype was counted ten times or more. The genes are TRBV7-9 and TRBJ2-1; 11 bases agree with TRBD2. V trimming: 5 bases; J trimming: 7 bases; junction bases outside the gene matches: 7. The CDR3 contains 15 residues. CDR1 SEHNR and CDR2 FQNEAQ come from the germline V gene (reference sequence). CDR3 in DNA: TGTGCCAGCAGCCCCGCTAGCGGGGGGAAGAATGAGCAGTTCTTC. Residues: CASSPASGGKNEQFF.

The V and J genes are TRBV12-3 or TRBV12-4 and TRBJ1-1, with no clear D. The CDR3 loop spans 15 amino acids. Trimming cost V 6 bases and J 5 bases, with 19 bases left between them. Here the CDR3 reads CASSGTGGLGTEAFF. The CDR3 nucleotides are TGTGCCAGCAGCGGAACGGGCGGGTTGGGTACTGAAGCTTTCTTT.

Ten or more counts support this clonotype. This chain uses TRBV6-6 with TRBJ2-5; 8 bases are shared with TRBD1. CDR3 size: 12 residues. CDR1 and CDR2 (germline): MNHNY, SVGAGI (reference sequence). The trim removed 8 bases at V and 5 bases at J, leaving 4 bases unmatched. The DNA of the CDR3 is TGTGCCAGCCGCAGACAGGGGGAGACCCAGTACTTC. It codes for CASRRQGETQYF.

V usage is TRBV29-1 and J usage is TRBJ2-7; 11 bases line up with TRBD1. Germline values: CDR1 SQVTM, CDR2 ANQGSEA. The CDR3 length is 12 residues. J lost 3 bases, V lost 7 bases, and 2 bases had no gene match. The CDR3 loop is CSAGTGGYEQYF. The CDR3, as DNA: TGCAGCGCAGGGACAGGGGGCTACGAGCAGTACTTC.

This clonotype is judged medium-sized (0.01 to 0.1%). The genes are TRBV11-2 and TRBJ2-7; 9 bases agree with TRBD1. V shed 5 bases and J 2 bases; nucleotides not matched to a gene: 7. This CDR3 has 15 residues. CDR1 and CDR2 from the germline V gene are SGHAT and FQNNGV. The CDR3 coding sequence is TGTGCCAGCAGCCCCCGGGACAGGGACCCCTACGAGCAGTACTTC. Residues: CASSPRDRDPYEQYF.

This clonotype was picked up many times. The V call is TRBV11-2, the J call TRBJ1-1; TRBD1 agrees at 10 bases. Germline assignment: CDR1 SGHAT and CDR2 FQNNGV. This CDR3 spans 16 amino acids. With V trimmed by 9 bases and J by 6 bases, 16 bases remained unmatched. The CDR3 reads CASRAPGQGKNSEAFF. The CDR3 coding sequence is TGTGCCAGTAGGGCACCGGGACAGGGGAAAAATTCTGAAGCTTTCTTT.

The genes are TRBV4-1 and TRBJ2-5; D perhaps matches TRBD1 (5 bases). The CDR3 is 15 amino acids. Germline V gene lookup returns CDR1 MGHRA and CDR2 YSYEKL. V lost 0 bases and J 2 bases, leaving 10 bases between the germline ends. In DNA, the CDR3 is TGCGCCAGCAGCCAAGATAGTAACAGGCAAGAGACCCAGTACTTC. This codes for CASSQDSNRQETQYF.

This clonotype occurred a few times. The chain joins TRBV29-1 to TRBJ2-3, with TRBD1 matching over 7 bases. There are 18 residues in the CDR3. The junction had 14 bases not matched to a gene; V was cut back by 0 bases and J by 2 bases. Looked up from germline, CDR1 is SQVTM and CDR2 is ANQGSEA. This chain's CDR3 is CSVEDGDSRLLLTDTQYF. The DNA for the CDR3 is TGCAGCGTTGAAGATGGGGACAGTCGACTATTACTCACAGATACGCAGTATTTT.

This clonotype was detected a few times. The chain is built from TRBV27 and TRBJ1-1; no firm D call. CDR3 size: 14 residues. CDR1 is MNHEY and CDR2 is SMNVEV in the germline V gene (reference sequence). With 4 bases removed from V and 1 base from J, the gap between germline ends came to 10 bases. The CDR3 region has the DNA TGTGCCAGCAGTTCCACCCCAGGGAACACTGAAGCTTTCTTT. Protein sequence: CASSSTPGNTEAFF.

The table lists this clonotype with a few counts. The V gene is TRBV19, the J gene TRBJ2-7; D remains unclear. V was clipped by 3 bases and J by 2 bases, with 11 bases between them. The CDR3 consists of 14 residues. Germline V gives CDR1 LNHDA, CDR2 SQIVND (reference sequence). The CDR3 spells CASSIPRPPYEQYF. The DNA for the CDR3 is TGTGCCAGTAGTATTCCCAGGCCTCCCTACGAGCAGTACTTC.